The 21 T cell receptor beta chains presented below share a single source sample, sequenced in a study of blood T cell repertoires in COVID-19. Repertoires were generated with immunoSEQ multiplex PCR, while TCRdb's copy carries only in-frame clones and drops some. Of about 200,000 clones detected, about 85% appear once; the ten largest clones hold almost 5%. Sequencing was done on a sample of peripheral blood. These receptors all stem from a woman of 80 years or more with acute or convalescent COVID-19.

This sequence joins TRBV27 and TRBJ1-6; unclear D gene. The CDR3 loop spans 14 amino acids. Trimming stripped 3 bases from V and 7 bases from J, with 10 bases between. Germline V gene lookup returns CDR1 MNHEY and CDR2 SMNVEV (reference sequence). DNA for the CDR3: TGTGCCAGCAGTTTGCGCAGGTCAAATTCACCCCTCCACTTT. This codes for CASSLRRSNSPLHF.

The rearrangement joins TRBV28 to TRBJ2-7; D gene ambiguous. V lost 7 bases to trimming and J lost 2 bases, with 9 bases between them. Germline-derived CDR1 and CDR2 are MDHEN and SYDVKM. The CDR3 totals 12 residues. CDR3 nucleotides: TGTGCCAGCACGCGTGTGACCTACGAGCAGTACTTC. Translated, it gives CASTRVTYEQYF.

The chain recombines TRBV19 with TRBJ1-6, with 9 nucleotides matching TRBD1. After removal of 10 bases from V and 10 bases from J, the junction contained 8 bases not matched to a gene. The length of the CDR3 is 13 residues. CDR1 and CDR2 from the germline V gene are LNHDA and SQIVND (reference sequence). This chain's CDR3 is CATSEGQGSPLHF. The CDR3 DNA sequence: TGTGCCACAAGTGAGGGACAGGGATCACCCCTCCACTTT.

The chain is built from TRBV3-1 (or the pseudogene TRBV3-2) and TRBJ2-2, with 7 positions matching TRBD1. The germline gives CDR1 LGHDT, CDR2 YNNKEL (reference sequence). The V gene end was trimmed by 6 bases and the J gene end by 5 bases; junction bases not matched to a gene: 3. The CDR3 is 13 residues long. This chain's CDR3 is CASSRQGTGELFF. The CDR3 bases are TGTGCCAGCAGTCGACAGGGAACCGGGGAGCTGTTTTTT.

V usage is TRBV18 and J usage is TRBJ1-5; D ambiguous. V was shortened by 5 bases and J by 0 bases, with 8 bases between the two germline ends. The length of the CDR3 is 14 residues. Germline V gene sequence: CDR1 KGHSH, CDR2 LQKENI. CDR3 coding DNA: TGTGCCAGCTCAGCCATAGATAGCAATCAGCCCCAGCATTTT. Translating it yields CASSAIDSNQPQHF. Using reference TRBV18 and TRBJ1-5 for the parts outside the CDR3, the full variable domain is NAGVMQNPRHLVRRRGQEARLRCSPMKGHSHVYWYRQLPEEGLKFMVYLQKENIIDESGMPKERFSAEFPKEGPSILRIQQVVRGDSAAYFCASSAIDSNQPQHFGDGTRLSIL.

The CDR3 here is CASSPPGTGGYEQYF. Here the CDR3 DNA reads TGTGCCAGCAGCCCCCCCGGGACAGGGGGCTACGAGCAGTACTTC. The V gene is TRBV7-2, the J gene TRBJ2-7, with 11 positions matching TRBD1. The trim removed 5 bases at V and 3 bases at J, leaving 6 bases unmatched. The CDR3 length is 15 residues. The germline CDR1 and CDR2 sequences are SGHTA and FQGNSA.

This sequence joins TRBV5-1 and TRBJ2-3; D gene uncertain. This CDR3 has 16 residues. V lost 4 bases, J lost 2 bases, and 17 bases lay in between. Germline V gives CDR1 SGHRS, CDR2 YFSETQ. CDR3 residues: CASSPASNILTDTQYF. CDR3 in DNA: TGCGCCAGCAGCCCCGCCTCGAATATACTCACAGATACGCAGTATTTT.

A few counts support this clone. V and J are TRBV5-1 and TRBJ2-1, with D hard to call. The CDR3 is 13 amino acids. V was trimmed by 4 bases and J by 9 bases, leaving 14 bases between them. Germline loops: CDR1 SGHRS, CDR2 YFSETQ. In DNA, the CDR3 is TGCGCCAGCAGCCCAGATCTAGGTACTGAGCAGTTCTTC. Protein product: CASSPDLGTEQFF.

J is TRBJ1-5 and V is TRBV3-1 (or the pseudogene TRBV3-2); D remains unclear. The CDR3 has 14 residues. Trimming shortened V by 1 base and J by 4 bases, and 8 bases separated the two germline ends. Germline loops: CDR1 LGHDT, CDR2 YNNKEL (reference sequence). The CDR3 region has the DNA TGTGCCAGCAGCCAAGGATTGGAGAATCAGCCCCAGCATTTT. It is translated as CASSQGLENQPQHF.

This chain uses TRBV7-2 with TRBJ2-1; perhaps TRBD2 as D (5 bases). Deletions cut 0 bases from V and 9 bases from J, with 12 bases between. The CDR3 is made up of 14 amino acids. Germline assignment: CDR1 SGHTA and CDR2 FQGNSA. The CDR3 loop reads CASSLAGEGPEQFF. CDR3 in DNA: TGTGCCAGCAGCTTAGCGGGAGAGGGTCCTGAGCAGTTCTTC.

The chain has TRBV7-2 and TRBJ2-1, with TRBD1 identical over 9 bases. Per germline, CDR1 SGHTA and CDR2 FQGNSA. The CDR3 totals 17 residues. Losses at the gene ends were 6 bases for V and 8 bases for J; bases not matched to a gene: 17. The CDR3 region is CASRSASTGGWGDEQFF. The CDR3 DNA is TGTGCCAGCAGATCCGCAAGTACAGGGGGCTGGGGCGATGAGCAGTTCTTC.

V usage is TRBV28 and J usage is TRBJ1-4; 9 bases map to TRBD1. Trimming cost V 4 bases and J 2 bases; bases outside gene matches: 2. Germline assignment: CDR1 MDHEN and CDR2 SYDVKM. CDR3 length: 15 residues. CDR3 protein: CASSSTGGTNEKLFF. The CDR3 DNA sequence: TGTGCCAGCAGTTCGACAGGGGGGACTAATGAAAAACTGTTTTTT.

The rearrangement joins TRBV10-3 to TRBJ1-1, with D possibly matching TRBD1 (6 bases). V lost 2 bases, J lost 1 base, and 11 bases lay in between. Germline V gives CDR1 ENHRY, CDR2 SYGVKD. This CDR3 has 15 residues. The CDR3, as DNA: TGTGCCATCAGTGAGGAGACAGGAGAGAACACTGAAGCTTTCTTT. This encodes CAISEETGENTEAFF.

The V gene is TRBV21-1, the J gene TRBJ2-5; TRBD2 is the table's D call, not checked against the DNA. TRBV21-1 constitutes a pseudogene. CDR3 length: 21 amino acids. The CDR3 here is CASSKAWQGLAKWAPQETQYF. The CDR3 coding sequence is TGTGCCAGCAGCAAAGCCTGGCAGGGACTAGCGAAATGGGCTCCCCAAGAGACCCAGTACTTC.

This chain uses TRBV9 with TRBJ2-1, with D hard to call. V was trimmed by 0 bases and J by 4 bases, leaving 8 bases between them. Germline loops: CDR1 SGDLS, CDR2 YYNGEE. This CDR3 comprises 14 residues. The CDR3 here is CASSVGGTYNEQFF. In DNA, the CDR3 is TGTGCCAGCAGCGTAGGCGGCACTTACAATGAGCAGTTCTTC.

A single count supports this clone. The chain combines TRBV5-5 with TRBJ2-3; maybe TRBD1 (5 bases). Trimming left V 3 bases short and J 3 bases short, with 17 bases between. The V gene's germline CDR1 is SGHKS and CDR2 YYEKEE (reference sequence). This CDR3 is 16 amino acids long. CDR3 in DNA: TGTGCCAGCAGCTGGGATAGGCAGGGTGGGACAGATACGCAGTATTTT. It specifies CASSWDRQGGTDTQYF.

V usage is TRBV20-1 and J usage is TRBJ1-2; D is ambiguous. With 6 bases removed from V and 6 bases from J, the gap between germline ends came to 11 bases. The CDR3 loop spans 11 amino acids. Per the germline V gene, CDR1 is DFQATT and CDR2 is SNEGSKA (reference sequence). CDR3 in amino acids: CSARERDGYTF. The CDR3, as DNA: TGCAGTGCCCGGGAAAGAGATGGCTACACCTTC.

The V gene is TRBV24-1, the J gene TRBJ1-3; D remains ambiguous. The CDR3 is made up of 14 amino acids. Germline V gene data show CDR1 as KGHDR and CDR2 as SFDVKD. The V gene lost 3 bases and the J gene lost 3 bases, with 8 bases spanning the gap. The CDR3 region has the DNA TGTGCCACCAGTGATCCAGGACTTGGAAACACCATATATTTT. Residues: CATSDPGLGNTIYF.

The V gene is TRBV28, the J gene TRBJ2-1; the D is unclear. V shed 7 bases and J shed 6 bases, with 16 bases lying between them. From germline, CDR1 is MDHEN and CDR2 SYDVKM. CDR3 length equals 14 residues. CDR3 sequence reads: CASKHPTSGNEQFF. The CDR3 region has the DNA TGTGCCAGCAAACACCCGACCTCGGGCAATGAGCAGTTCTTC.

The chain recombines TRBV5-6 with TRBJ1-3, with a possible D match to TRBD1 (6 bases). Germline CDR1 reads SGHDT; CDR2 reads YYEEEE. The CDR3 loop spans 16 amino acids. Trimming took 4 bases from V and 3 from J, leaving 17 bases between them. This CDR3 reads CASSTAGAGLGNTIYF. CDR3 sequence (DNA): TGTGCCAGCAGCACGGCGGGGGCTGGACTTGGAAACACCATATATTTT.

Concerning this clone: Additional DNA sequences in this sample encode the identical CDR3. This chain joins TRBV7-2 and TRBJ2-2; 7 bases fit TRBD2. There are 16 residues in the CDR3. Unmatched junction bases numbered 4, after V lost 3 bases and J lost 0 bases. Germline lookup yields CDR1 SGHTA and CDR2 FQGNSA. CDR3 bases: TGTGCCAGCAGCTTCACCGGGACTACGAACACCGGGGAGCTGTTTTTT. It yields the protein CASSFTGTTNTGELFF.